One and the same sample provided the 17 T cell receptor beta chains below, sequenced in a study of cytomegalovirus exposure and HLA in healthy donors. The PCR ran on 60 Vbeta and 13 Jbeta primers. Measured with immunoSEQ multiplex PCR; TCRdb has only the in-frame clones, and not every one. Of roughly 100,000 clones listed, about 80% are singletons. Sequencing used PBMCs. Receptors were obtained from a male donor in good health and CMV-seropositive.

The CDR3 nucleotides read TGCGCCAGCAGTCAATCGGGGGTCGGGACTAGCGGATACAATGAGCAGTTCTTC. Protein product: CASSQSGVGTSGYNEQFF. The genes are TRBV23-1 and TRBJ2-1; 11 bases are a match to TRBD2. TRBV23-1 is an ORF, with its function uncertain. With V trimmed by 0 bases and J by 4 bases, 8 bases remained unmatched. CDR3 length equals 18 residues.

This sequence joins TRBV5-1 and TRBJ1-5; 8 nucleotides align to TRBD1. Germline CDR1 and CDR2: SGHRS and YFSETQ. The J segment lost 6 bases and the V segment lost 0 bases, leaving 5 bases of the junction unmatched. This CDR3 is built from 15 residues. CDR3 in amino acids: CASSLGQGFGQPQHF. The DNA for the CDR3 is TGCGCCAGCAGCTTGGGACAGGGGTTTGGTCAGCCCCAGCATTTT.

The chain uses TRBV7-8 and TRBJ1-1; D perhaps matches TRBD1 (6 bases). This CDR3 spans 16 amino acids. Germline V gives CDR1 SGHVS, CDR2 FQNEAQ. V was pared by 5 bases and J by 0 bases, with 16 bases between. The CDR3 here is CASSERQDIMNTEAFF. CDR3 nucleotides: TGTGCCAGCAGCGAGAGACAGGATATTATGAACACTGAAGCTTTCTTT.

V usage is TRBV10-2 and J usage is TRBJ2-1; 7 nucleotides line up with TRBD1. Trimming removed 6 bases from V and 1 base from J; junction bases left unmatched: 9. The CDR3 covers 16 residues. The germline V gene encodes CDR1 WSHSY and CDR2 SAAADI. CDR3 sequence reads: CASRPVTGISYNEQFF. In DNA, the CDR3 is TGCGCCAGCAGGCCCGTGACAGGGATTTCCTACAATGAGCAGTTCTTC.

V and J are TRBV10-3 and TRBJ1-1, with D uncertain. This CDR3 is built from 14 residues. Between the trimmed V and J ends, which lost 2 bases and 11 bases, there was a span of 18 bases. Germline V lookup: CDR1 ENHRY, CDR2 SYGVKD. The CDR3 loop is CAISEGEPPFEAFF. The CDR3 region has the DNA TGTGCCATCAGTGAGGGGGAGCCGCCCTTTGAGGCTTTCTTT.

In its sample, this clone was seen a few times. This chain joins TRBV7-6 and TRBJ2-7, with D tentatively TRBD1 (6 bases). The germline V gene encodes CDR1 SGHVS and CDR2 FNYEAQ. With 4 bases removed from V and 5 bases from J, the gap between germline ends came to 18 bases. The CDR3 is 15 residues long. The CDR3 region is CASSSGQLRGDEQYF. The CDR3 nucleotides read TGTGCCAGCAGCTCGGGACAACTACGGGGTGACGAGCAGTACTTC.

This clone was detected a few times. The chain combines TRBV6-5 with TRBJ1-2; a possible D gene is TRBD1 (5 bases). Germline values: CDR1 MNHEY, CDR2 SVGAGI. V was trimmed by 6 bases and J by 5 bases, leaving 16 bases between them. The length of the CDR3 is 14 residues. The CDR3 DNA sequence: TGTGCCAGCAGCCGACAGTCGGGGGGATATGGCTACACCTTC. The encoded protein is CASSRQSGGYGYTF.

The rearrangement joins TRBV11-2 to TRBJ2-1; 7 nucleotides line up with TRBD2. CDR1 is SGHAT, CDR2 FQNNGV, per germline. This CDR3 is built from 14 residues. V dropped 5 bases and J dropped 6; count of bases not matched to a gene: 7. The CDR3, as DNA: TGTGCCAGCAGCCGACTAGCAATCATCAATGAGCAGTTCTTC. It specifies CASSRLAIINEQFF.

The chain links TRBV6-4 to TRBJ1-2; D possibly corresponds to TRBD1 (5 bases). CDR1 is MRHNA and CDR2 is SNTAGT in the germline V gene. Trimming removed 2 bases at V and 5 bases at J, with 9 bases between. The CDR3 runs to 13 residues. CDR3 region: CASSDDRRYGYTF. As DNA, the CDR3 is TGTGCCAGCAGTGACGACAGAAGATATGGCTACACCTTC.

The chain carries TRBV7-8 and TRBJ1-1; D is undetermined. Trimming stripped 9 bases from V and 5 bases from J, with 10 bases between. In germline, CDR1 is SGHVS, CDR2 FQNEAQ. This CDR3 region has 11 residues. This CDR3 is CASIGGTEAFF. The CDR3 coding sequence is TGTGCCAGTATTGGAGGAACTGAAGCTTTCTTT.

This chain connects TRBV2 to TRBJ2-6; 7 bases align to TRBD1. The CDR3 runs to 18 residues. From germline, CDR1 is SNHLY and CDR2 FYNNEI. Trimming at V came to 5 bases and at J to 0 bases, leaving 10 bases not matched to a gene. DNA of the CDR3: TGTGCCAGCAGTCAGAGGGGGCCAGGGCTCTCTGGGGCCAACGTCCTGACTTTC. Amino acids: CASSQRGPGLSGANVLTF.

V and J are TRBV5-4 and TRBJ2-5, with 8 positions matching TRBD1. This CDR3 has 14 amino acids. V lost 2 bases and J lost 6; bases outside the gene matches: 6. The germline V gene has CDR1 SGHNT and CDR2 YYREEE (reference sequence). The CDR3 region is CASSFNRGIKTQYF. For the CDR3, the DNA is TGTGCCAGCAGCTTTAACAGGGGGATAAAGACCCAGTACTTC. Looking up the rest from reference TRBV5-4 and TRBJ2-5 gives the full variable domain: ETGVTQSPTHLIKTRGQQVTLRCSSQSGHNTVSWYQQALGQGPQFIFQYYREEENGRGNFPPRFSGLQFPNYSSELNVNALELDDSALYLCASSFNRGIKTQYFGPGTRLLVL.

The CDR3 is CAIHLAGGRNIRSGANVLTF. The CDR3 DNA follows: TGTGCCATCCATCTAGCGGGGGGGCGGAACATCAGATCTGGGGCCAACGTCCTGACTTTC. This chain links TRBV2 with TRBJ2-6; the match to TRBD2 covers 12 bases. This CDR3 comprises 20 residues. The V gene end was trimmed by 10 bases and the J gene end by 1 base; junction bases not matched to a gene: 17. Germline CDR1 reads SNHLY; CDR2 reads FYNNEI.

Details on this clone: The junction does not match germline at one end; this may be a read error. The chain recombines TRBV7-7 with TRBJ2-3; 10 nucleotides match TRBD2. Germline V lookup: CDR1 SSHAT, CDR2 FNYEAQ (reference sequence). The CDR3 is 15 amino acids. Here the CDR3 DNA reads TGTGCTAGCAGCTCGGGACTAGCGTTAAAAGATACGCAGTATTTT. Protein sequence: CASSSGLALKDTQYF.

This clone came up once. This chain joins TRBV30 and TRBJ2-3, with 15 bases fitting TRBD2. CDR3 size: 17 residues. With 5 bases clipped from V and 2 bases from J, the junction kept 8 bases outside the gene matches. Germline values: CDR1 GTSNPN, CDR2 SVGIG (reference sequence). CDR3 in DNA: TGTGCCTGGGAATCTGGACTAGCGGGGGGGCACACAGATACGCAGTATTTT. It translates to CAWESGLAGGHTDTQYF.

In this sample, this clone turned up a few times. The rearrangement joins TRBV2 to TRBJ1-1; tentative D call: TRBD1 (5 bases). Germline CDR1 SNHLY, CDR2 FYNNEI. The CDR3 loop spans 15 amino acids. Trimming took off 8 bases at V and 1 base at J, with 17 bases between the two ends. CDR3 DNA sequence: TGTGCCAGCCTTTTTGGGAGGGGTCAGAACACTGAAGCTTTCTTT. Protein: CASLFGRGQNTEAFF.

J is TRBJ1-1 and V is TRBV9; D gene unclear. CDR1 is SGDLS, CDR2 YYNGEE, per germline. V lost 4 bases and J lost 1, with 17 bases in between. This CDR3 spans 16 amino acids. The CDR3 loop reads CASSPRNVFGNTEAFF. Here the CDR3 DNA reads TGTGCCAGCAGCCCTAGGAACGTCTTCGGGAACACTGAAGCTTTCTTT. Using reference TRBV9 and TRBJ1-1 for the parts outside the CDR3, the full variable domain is DSGVTQTPKHLITATGQRVTLRCSPRSGDLSVYWYQQSLDQGLQFLIQYYNGEERAKGNILERFSAQQFPDLHSELNLSSLELGDSALYFCASSPRNVFGNTEAFFGQGTRLTVV.